One and the same sample provided the 30 T cell receptor beta chains below, sequenced in a study of blood T cell repertoires in COVID-19. The assay was immunoSEQ multiplex PCR, and TCRdb's table has in-frame clones only and misses some. Counted here are approximately 90,000 clones, 70% to 80% occurring once; the ten biggest clones make up under 50%. What was sequenced was peripheral blood. All receptors come from a human donor in a cohort sampled during active COVID-19.

The chain combines TRBV28 with TRBJ1-5; 8 nucleotides line up with TRBD1. V shed 5 bases and J 6 bases; nucleotides not matched to a gene: 9. CDR3 length equals 15 residues. In germline, CDR1 is MDHEN, CDR2 SYDVKM. DNA for the CDR3: TGTGCCAGCAGTCTCCAAGGACAGGGAGGTCAGCCCCAGCATTTT. Translation gives CASSLQGQGGQPQHF.

This chain links TRBV4-3 with TRBJ2-2, with D unclear. CDR1 and CDR2 from the germline V gene are LGHNA and YSLEER. V was cut by 1 base and J by 2 bases, with 8 bases left in between. The CDR3 has 15 residues. The CDR3 coding sequence is TGCGCCAGCAGCCAAGTTAGTACCAACACCGGGGAGCTGTTTTTT. It encodes CASSQVSTNTGELFF.

The V and J genes are TRBV5-1 and TRBJ1-5; 9 positions agree with TRBD1. The germline V gene has CDR1 SGHRS and CDR2 YFSETQ. The V and J ends lost 4 bases and 4 bases, in that order; junction bases with no gene match: 9. The CDR3 runs to 16 residues. CDR3 in DNA: TGCGCCAGCAGCCTCCTATGGACAGGGGTAAATCAGCCCCAGCATTTT. This translates into CASSLLWTGVNQPQHF. Supplemented by reference TRBV5-1 and TRBJ1-5, the full variable domain reads KAGVTQTPRYLIKTRGQQVTLSCSPISGHRSVSWYQQTPGQGLQFLFEYFSETQRNKGNFPGRFSGRQFSNSRSEMNVSTLELGDSALYLCASSLLWTGVNQPQHFGDGTRLSIL.

The chain joins TRBV28 to TRBJ1-1; perhaps TRBD1 as D (5 bases). The CDR3 totals 14 residues. Germline V CDR1 and CDR2: MDHEN, SYDVKM. The V end was cut by 3 bases, the J end by 4 bases, with 12 bases between. CDR3 in amino acids: CASSLSLQGTEAFF. The DNA for the CDR3 is TGTGCCAGCAGTTTGTCTCTTCAGGGCACTGAAGCTTTCTTT.

This clone was picked up a small number of times. V gene TRBV29-1 combines with J gene TRBJ1-2; possible D gene TRBD1, 5 bases. Germline CDR1 and CDR2: SQVTM and ANQGSEA. There are 13 residues in the CDR3. Trimming took off 3 bases at V and 1 base at J, with 9 bases between the two ends. This CDR3 is CSVEATVNYGYTF. CDR3 DNA sequence: TGCAGCGTTGAGGCGACAGTTAACTATGGCTACACCTTC.

In nucleotides, the CDR3 is TGTGCCAGCAGTGACCGCACCGGGGAGCTGTTTTTT. This translates into CASSDRTGELFF. The chain carries TRBV6-4 and TRBJ2-2; D gene uncertain. This CDR3 is 12 amino acids long. Per the germline V gene, CDR1 is MRHNA and CDR2 is SNTAGT. V was clipped by 2 bases and J by 4 bases, with 2 bases between them.

Regarding this clone: The junction differs from germline at one of its ends, possibly a read error. This chain uses TRBV7-7 with TRBJ2-3, with unresolved D. The CDR3 consists of 13 residues. The germline V gene encodes CDR1 SSHAT and CDR2 FNYEAQ (reference sequence). The chain's CDR3 is CASSLGLTDTQYF. CDR3 sequence (DNA): TGTGCTAGCAGCTTAGGGCTGACAGATACGCAGTATTTT.

The chain carries TRBV9 and TRBJ2-5; D is unclear. This CDR3 contains 14 residues. In germline, CDR1 is SGDLS, CDR2 YYNGEE. V lost 0 bases and J 1 base, leaving 7 bases between the germline ends. The CDR3 protein is CASSVEQPQETQYF. The CDR3 coding sequence is TGTGCCAGCAGCGTAGAACAACCCCAAGAGACCCAGTACTTC.

Concerning this clone: At one end the junction does not follow the germline gene, possibly because of a read error. J is TRBJ2-1 and V is TRBV7-9; 9 bases are a match to TRBD1. The CDR3 consists of 17 residues. CDR1 and CDR2 from the germline V gene are SEHNR and FQNEAQ (reference sequence). CDR3 amino acids: CASSSNPGTGSFNEQFF. CDR3 coding DNA: TGTGCCAGCAGCAGTAATCCGGGGACAGGGTCCTTCAATGAGCAGTTCTTC.

V gene TRBV28 combines with J gene TRBJ2-7; D is unresolved. This CDR3 is 13 amino acids long. V was pared by 4 bases and J by 6 bases, with 13 bases between. Germline CDR1 reads MDHEN; CDR2 reads SYDVKM. This CDR3 reads CASSYTQAGEQYF. The CDR3 DNA follows: TGTGCCAGCAGTTACACTCAGGCAGGCGAGCAGTACTTC.

This rearrangement joins TRBV19 to TRBJ1-1; unclear D gene. Trimming removed 3 bases at V and 0 bases at J, with 5 bases between. The germline CDR1 and CDR2 sequences are LNHDA and SQIVND (reference sequence). The CDR3 sequence is 13 residues long. The CDR3 nucleotides read TGTGCCAGTAGTATGGAGATGAACACTGAAGCTTTCTTT. This gives the protein CASSMEMNTEAFF.

CDR3 in amino acids: CSASMGGGVSSYEQYF. DNA of the CDR3: TGCAGTGCTAGTATGGGGGGAGGAGTCTCCTCCTACGAGCAGTACTTC. The chain uses TRBV20-1 and TRBJ2-7, with a weak D call TRBD2 (6 bases). This CDR3 spans 16 amino acids. Trimming took 3 bases from V and 0 from J, leaving 18 bases between them. From germline, CDR1 is DFQATT and CDR2 SNEGSKA (reference sequence).

There are a few counts of this clone. J is TRBJ1-6 and V is TRBV25-1, with 8 bases that match TRBD1. The CDR3 is made up of 14 amino acids. Germline-derived CDR1 and CDR2 are MGHDK and SYGVNS. J was trimmed by 5 bases and V by 9 bases; bases with no gene match: 6. The CDR3 loop is CASNTGGNNSPLHF. The CDR3 DNA follows: TGTGCCAGTAATACAGGGGGAAATAATTCACCCCTCCACTTT. Full variable domain (outside the CDR3, taken from reference TRBV25-1 and TRBJ1-6): EADIYQTPRYLVIGTGKKITLECSQTMGHDKMYWYQQDPGMELHLIHYSYGVNSTEKGDLSSESTVSRIRTEHFPLTLESARPSHTSQYLCASNTGGNNSPLHFGNGTRLTVT.

This clone was counted ten times or more. The gene calls are TRBV29-1 and TRBJ1-4; D uncertain. The germline V gene encodes CDR1 SQVTM and CDR2 ANQGSEA. CDR3 length: 12 amino acids. Trimming left V 6 bases short and J 8 bases short, with 13 bases between. CDR3 in amino acids: CSVGEPGEKLFF. As DNA, the CDR3 is TGCAGCGTCGGAGAACCTGGGGAAAAACTGTTTTTT.

This clone was seen once. The chain joins TRBV30 to TRBJ2-1; D is possibly TRBD1 (6 bases). Germline V gene lookup returns CDR1 GTSNPN and CDR2 SVGIG (reference sequence). V was clipped by 0 bases and J by 8 bases, with 11 bases between them. This CDR3 spans 13 amino acids. The CDR3 DNA sequence: TGTGCCTGGAGTGTGGGGGCAGGGGATGAGCAGTTCTTC. Its protein is CAWSVGAGDEQFF.

This clone was picked up a small number of times. The CDR3 loop reads CASSGTSPLGFF. The CDR3 DNA is TGTGCCAGCAGTGGCACTAGCCCTCTGGGGTTCTTC. The chain employs TRBV27 and TRBJ2-1; a possible D gene is TRBD2 (6 bases). V was pared by 5 bases and J by 15 bases, with 17 bases between. The CDR3 has 12 amino acids. CDR1 MNHEY and CDR2 SMNVEV come from the germline V gene (reference sequence).

Worth noting for this clone: The junction departs from the called germline gene at one end, perhaps through a read error. The rearrangement uses TRBV11-2 and TRBJ2-5; TRBD2 matches at 10 bases. Germline CDR1 SGHAT, CDR2 FQNNGV. The CDR3 length is 12 residues. The CDR3 protein is CASSLAGTSVDF. Here the CDR3 DNA reads TGTGCCAGCAGCTTAGCGGGGACTAGCGTGGACTTC.

The chain carries TRBV5-5 and TRBJ2-3, with a tentative D call TRBD2 (5 bases). Germline CDR1 SGHKS, CDR2 YYEKEE (reference sequence). CDR3 length equals 15 residues. Trimming stripped 2 bases from V and 3 bases from J, with 13 bases between. The chain's CDR3 is CASSFRGPPTDTQYF. The DNA of the CDR3 is TGTGCCAGCAGCTTTCGCGGGCCCCCAACAGATACGCAGTATTTT.

J is TRBJ1-1 and V is TRBV19, with 7 bases fitting TRBD1. V gave up 2 bases and J gave up 1 base; unmatched junction bases: 13. Germline lookup yields CDR1 LNHDA and CDR2 SQIVND (reference sequence). The CDR3 contains 18 residues. The CDR3 DNA follows: TGTGCCAGTAGTATATTATCCCCCCTGAGACAGGGGAACACTGAAGCTTTCTTT. Protein product: CASSILSPLRQGNTEAFF.

This chain connects TRBV5-8 to TRBJ1-1, with a tentative D call TRBD1 (5 bases). The germline gives CDR1 SGHTS, CDR2 YDEGEE. The length of the CDR3 is 16 residues. Deletions cut 4 bases from V and 4 bases from J, with 20 bases between. The CDR3: CASSLLARGSLTEAFF. CDR3 DNA sequence: TGTGCCAGCAGCCTCCTAGCGAGGGGCTCGCTCACTGAAGCTTTCTTT.

This clone was detected a few times. V is TRBV29-1 and J is TRBJ1-2; the match to TRBD1 covers 7 bases. The germline CDR1 and CDR2 sequences are SQVTM and ANQGSEA. This CDR3 spans 13 amino acids. The ends lost 5 bases at V and 8 bases at J; junction bases unmatched: 11. Here the CDR3 DNA reads TGCAGCGTTAACCTACACGACAGGGAAGGCTACACCTTC. Translated, it gives CSVNLHDREGYTF.

This chain uses TRBV7-9 with TRBJ2-5; 9 bases agree with TRBD1. V shed 2 bases and J 3 bases; nucleotides not matched to a gene: 7. The CDR3 runs 16 residues. CDR1 and CDR2 from the germline V gene are SEHNR and FQNEAQ (reference sequence). The CDR3 DNA follows: TGTGCCAGCAGCTTAAACAACAGGGGGCGGGAAGAGACCCAGTACTTC. Translation gives CASSLNNRGREETQYF. The complete variable domain, with remaining parts taken from reference TRBV7-9 and TRBJ2-5, reads DTGVSQNPRHKITKRGQNVTFRCDPISEHNRLYWYRQTLGQGPEFLTYFQNEAQLEKSRLLSDRFSAERPKGSFSTLEIQRTEQGDSAMYLCASSLNNRGREETQYFGPGTRLLVL.

This clone was seen just once. The DNA for the CDR3 is TGTGCCACCAGTGACGCGACTAGCGGGTCCTACGAGCAGTACTTC. It translates to CATSDATSGSYEQYF. This chain links TRBV24-1 with TRBJ2-7, with 10 positions matching TRBD2. The ends lost 4 bases at V and 1 base at J; junction bases unmatched: 3. There are 15 residues in the CDR3. Germline V gene sequence: CDR1 KGHDR, CDR2 SFDVKD.

The chain combines TRBV28 with TRBJ1-2, with TRBD1 matching over 7 bases. The CDR3 spans 15 residues. Germline V lookup: CDR1 MDHEN, CDR2 SYDVKM. The ends lost 5 bases at V and 8 bases at J; junction bases unmatched: 14. The CDR3: CASSPNGQALWGYTF. CDR3 nucleotides: TGTGCCAGCAGTCCGAACGGACAGGCCCTCTGGGGCTACACCTTC.

The gene calls are TRBV19 and TRBJ2-3, with D uncertain. This CDR3 contains 15 residues. The germline V and J ends were trimmed by 6 bases and 2 bases, with 15 bases remaining between them. CDR1 LNHDA and CDR2 SQIVND come from the germline V gene (reference sequence). CDR3 bases: TGTGCCAGTAGCCGAACCCTTGCGGCCACAGATACGCAGTATTTT. This sequence encodes CASSRTLAATDTQYF.

The genes are TRBV6-6 and TRBJ2-7, with unresolved D. The V gene's germline CDR1 is MNHNY and CDR2 SVGAGI (reference sequence). Trimming cost V 2 bases and J 3 bases, with 17 bases left between them. The CDR3 spans 16 residues. The CDR3 nucleotides are TGTGCCAGCAGTTACGAGCGACCCAGCGCGGTCTACGAGCAGTACTTC. Its protein product is CASSYERPSAVYEQYF.

This chain joins TRBV5-4 and TRBJ1-6; perhaps TRBD1 as D (5 bases). V was clipped by 1 base and J by 8 bases, with 10 bases between them. CDR3 length equals 14 residues. CDR1 SGHNT and CDR2 YYREEE come from the germline V gene (reference sequence). The CDR3 here is CASSLQGADSPLHF. As DNA, the CDR3 is TGTGCCAGCAGCTTGCAGGGCGCAGATTCACCCCTCCACTTT.

This chain links TRBV11-2 with TRBJ2-3, with 10 bases matching TRBD2. This CDR3 is 19 amino acids long. Germline CDR1 and CDR2: SGHAT and FQNNGV. V trimming: 5 bases; J trimming: 0 bases; junction bases outside the gene matches: 14. The CDR3 reads CASSTQVISGRVSTDTQYF. The DNA for the CDR3 is TGTGCCAGCAGCACCCAAGTTATCAGCGGGAGGGTCAGCACAGATACGCAGTATTTT.

The chain couples TRBV25-1 to TRBJ2-2; 7 nucleotides line up with TRBD2. J gave up 1 base and V 3 bases, and 5 bases lay outside the gene matches. Germline V gives CDR1 MGHDK, CDR2 SYGVNS. The CDR3 consists of 16 residues. Here the CDR3 DNA reads TGTGCCAGCAGTGATTTGCGGGAGAGGAACACCGGGGAGCTGTTTTTT. It is translated as CASSDLRERNTGELFF. The variable domain in full, completed from reference TRBV25-1 and TRBJ2-2, reads EADIYQTPRYLVIGTGKKITLECSQTMGHDKMYWYQQDPGMELHLIHYSYGVNSTEKGDLSSESTVSRIRTEHFPLTLESARPSHTSQYLCASSDLRERNTGELFFGEGSRLTVL.

The chain couples TRBV10-3 to TRBJ2-7; 7 positions match TRBD1. Germline V gene lookup returns CDR1 ENHRY and CDR2 SYGVKD. V was pared by 4 bases and J by 7 bases, with 7 bases of the junction left unmatched. The CDR3 consists of 13 residues. CDR3 protein: CAISGQGIREQYF. DNA for the CDR3: TGTGCCATCAGTGGACAGGGAATAAGGGAGCAGTACTTC.